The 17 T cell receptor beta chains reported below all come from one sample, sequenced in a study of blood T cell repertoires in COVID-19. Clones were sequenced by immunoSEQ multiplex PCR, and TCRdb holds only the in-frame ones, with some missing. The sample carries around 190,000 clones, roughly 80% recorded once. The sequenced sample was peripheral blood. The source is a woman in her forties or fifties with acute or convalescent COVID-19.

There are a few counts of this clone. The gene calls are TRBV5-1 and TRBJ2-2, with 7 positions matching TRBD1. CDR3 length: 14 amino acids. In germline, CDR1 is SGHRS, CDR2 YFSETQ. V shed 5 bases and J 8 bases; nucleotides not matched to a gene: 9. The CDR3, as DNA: TGCGCCAGCAGACCGAGGGACAGCACGGGGGAGCTGTTTTTT. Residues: CASRPRDSTGELFF.

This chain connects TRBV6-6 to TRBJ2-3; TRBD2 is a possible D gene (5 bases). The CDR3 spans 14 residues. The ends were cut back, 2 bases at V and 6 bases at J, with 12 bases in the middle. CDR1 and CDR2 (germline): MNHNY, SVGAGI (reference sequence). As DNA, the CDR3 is TGTGCCAGCAGTTACGAGGGATCGTCTGATACGCAGTATTTT. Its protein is CASSYEGSSDTQYF.

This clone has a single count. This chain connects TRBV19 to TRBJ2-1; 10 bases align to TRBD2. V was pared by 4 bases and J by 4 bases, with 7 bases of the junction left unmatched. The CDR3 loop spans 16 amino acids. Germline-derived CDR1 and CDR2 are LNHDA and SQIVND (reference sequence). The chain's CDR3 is CASSNAASGGYNEQFF. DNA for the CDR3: TGTGCCAGTAGTAATGCGGCTAGCGGGGGTTACAATGAGCAGTTCTTC.

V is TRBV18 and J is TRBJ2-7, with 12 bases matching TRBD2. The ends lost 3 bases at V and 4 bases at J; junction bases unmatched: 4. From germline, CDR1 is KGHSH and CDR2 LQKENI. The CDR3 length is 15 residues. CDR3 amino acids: CASSPGLAGNYEQYF. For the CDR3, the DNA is TGTGCCAGCTCACCCGGACTAGCGGGGAATTACGAGCAGTACTTC.

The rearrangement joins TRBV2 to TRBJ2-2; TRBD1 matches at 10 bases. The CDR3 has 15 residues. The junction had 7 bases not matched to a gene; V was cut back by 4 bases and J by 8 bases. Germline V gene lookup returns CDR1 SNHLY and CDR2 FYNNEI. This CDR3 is CASSVRQGARGELFF. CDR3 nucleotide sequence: TGTGCCAGCAGTGTACGACAGGGGGCTAGGGGGGAGCTGTTTTTT.

The CDR3 DNA sequence: TGCAGCTCAAAGACAGGGGGGAACACTGAAGCTTTCTTT. It is translated as CSSKTGGNTEAFF. The J gene is TRBJ1-1, the V gene TRBV29-1; TRBD1 matches 9 bases. J gave up 1 base and V 8 bases, and 5 bases lay outside the gene matches. This CDR3 has 13 residues. The V gene's germline CDR1 is SQVTM and CDR2 ANQGSEA.

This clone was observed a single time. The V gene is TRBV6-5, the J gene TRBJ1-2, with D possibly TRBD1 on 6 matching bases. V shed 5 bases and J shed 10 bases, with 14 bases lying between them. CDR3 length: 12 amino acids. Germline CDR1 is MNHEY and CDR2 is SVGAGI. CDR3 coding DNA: TGTGCCAGCAGTCCCCCACAGGGAGTCTACACCTTC. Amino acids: CASSPPQGVYTF.

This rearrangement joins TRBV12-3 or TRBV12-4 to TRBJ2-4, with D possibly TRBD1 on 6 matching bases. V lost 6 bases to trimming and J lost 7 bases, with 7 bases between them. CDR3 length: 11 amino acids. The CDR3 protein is CASRRGNIQYF. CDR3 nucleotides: TGTGCCAGCAGAAGGGGGAACATTCAGTACTTC.

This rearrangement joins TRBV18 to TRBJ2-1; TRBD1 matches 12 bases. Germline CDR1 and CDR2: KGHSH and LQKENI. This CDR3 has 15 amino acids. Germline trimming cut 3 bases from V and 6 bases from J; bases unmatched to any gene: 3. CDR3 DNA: TGTGCCAGCTCACCTGGGACAGGGGGCTTCAATGAGCAGTTCTTC. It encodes CASSPGTGGFNEQFF.

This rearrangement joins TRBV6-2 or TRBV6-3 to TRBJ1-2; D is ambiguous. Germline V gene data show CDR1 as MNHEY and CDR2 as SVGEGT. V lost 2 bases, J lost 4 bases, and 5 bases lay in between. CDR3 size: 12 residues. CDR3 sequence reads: CASSYEAYGYTF. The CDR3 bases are TGTGCCAGCAGTTACGAGGCCTATGGCTACACCTTC.

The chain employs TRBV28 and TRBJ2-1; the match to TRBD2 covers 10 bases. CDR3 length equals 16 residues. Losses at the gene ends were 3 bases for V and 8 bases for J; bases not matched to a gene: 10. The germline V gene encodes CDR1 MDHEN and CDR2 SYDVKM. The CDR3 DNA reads TGTGCCAGCAGTTTGGGTGCGGCTAGCGGGAGTCATGAGCAGTTCTTC. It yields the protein CASSLGAASGSHEQFF.

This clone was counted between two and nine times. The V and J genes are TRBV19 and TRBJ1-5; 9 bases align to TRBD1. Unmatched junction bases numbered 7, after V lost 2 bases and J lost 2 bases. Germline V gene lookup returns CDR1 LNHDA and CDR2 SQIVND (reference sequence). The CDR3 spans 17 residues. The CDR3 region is CASSIRTGVGRNQPQHF. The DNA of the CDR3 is TGTGCCAGTAGTATAAGGACAGGGGTGGGGCGCAATCAGCCCCAGCATTTT.

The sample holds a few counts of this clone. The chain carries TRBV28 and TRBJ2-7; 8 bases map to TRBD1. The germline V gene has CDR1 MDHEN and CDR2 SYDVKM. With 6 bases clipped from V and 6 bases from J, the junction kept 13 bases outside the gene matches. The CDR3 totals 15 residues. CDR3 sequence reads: CASSRIGTGSREQYF. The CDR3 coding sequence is TGTGCCAGCAGCCGTATCGGGACAGGTTCCCGCGAGCAGTACTTC.

The CDR3 DNA reads as TGTGCCATCAGCGAAGAAGCGGGCTTTAACACAGATACGCAGTATTTT. The encoded protein is CAISEEAGFNTDTQYF. The chain has TRBV10-3 and TRBJ2-3, with a weak D call TRBD2 (6 bases). Trimming shortened V by 6 bases and J by 2 bases, and 18 bases separated the two germline ends. Germline V gene sequence: CDR1 ENHRY, CDR2 SYGVKD. The CDR3 contains 16 residues.

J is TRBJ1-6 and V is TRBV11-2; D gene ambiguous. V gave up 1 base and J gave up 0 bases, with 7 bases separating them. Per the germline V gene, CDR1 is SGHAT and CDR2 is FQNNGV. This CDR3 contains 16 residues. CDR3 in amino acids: CASSLGPSSYNSPLHF. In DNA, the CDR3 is TGTGCCAGCAGCTTAGGTCCTAGCTCCTATAATTCACCCCTCCACTTT.

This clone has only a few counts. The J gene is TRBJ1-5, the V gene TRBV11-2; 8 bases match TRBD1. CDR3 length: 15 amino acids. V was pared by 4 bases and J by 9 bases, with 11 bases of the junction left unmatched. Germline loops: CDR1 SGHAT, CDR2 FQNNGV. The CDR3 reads CASSSFGTGLRPQHF. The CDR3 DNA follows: TGTGCCAGCAGCTCCTTCGGGACAGGTCTACGGCCCCAGCATTTT.

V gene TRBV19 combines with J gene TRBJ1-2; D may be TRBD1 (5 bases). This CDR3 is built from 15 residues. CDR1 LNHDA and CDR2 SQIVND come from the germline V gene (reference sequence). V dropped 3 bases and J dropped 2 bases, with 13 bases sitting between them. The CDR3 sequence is CASSIRADSNYGYTF. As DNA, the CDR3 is TGTGCCAGTAGTATCAGGGCAGACTCAAACTATGGCTACACCTTC.